The 24 T cell receptor beta chains given below trace back to one sample, sequenced in a study of beta chain features in type 1 diabetes. Since all of the isolated RNA was reverse transcribed, expressed TCRB transcripts were what got sequenced. The data were produced by immunoSEQ multiplex PCR, yet TCRdb's version contains in-frame clones alone and is incomplete. The sample has roughly 300,000 clones, more than 13% seen once; the top ten hold 0.015% to 0.02%. Broader study findings: There was a moderate but significant shortening of TCRB CDR3s in all four CD4+ subsets of Type 1 diabetes patients.

For these TCRs, the target antigens are not known. The sample taken for sequencing was naive CD4+ T cells from blood. The source of these receptors is a man aged 25 to 45 with type 1 diabetes.

This chain uses TRBV7-9 with TRBJ1-2; 7 nucleotides line up with TRBD1. J was trimmed by 0 bases and V by 9 bases; bases with no gene match: 7. This CDR3 comprises 14 residues. CDR1 and CDR2 from the germline V gene are SEHNR and FQNEAQ (reference sequence). CDR3 region: CASAVDRSNYGYTF. The CDR3 DNA sequence: TGTGCCAGTGCCGTGGACAGGTCTAACTATGGCTACACCTTC.

This clone was detected only a few times. The chain has TRBV4-2 and TRBJ1-3; D might be TRBD1 (5 bases). Trimming took off 0 bases at V and 0 bases at J, with 9 bases between the two ends. Germline CDR1 LGHNA, CDR2 YNFKEQ. The CDR3 has 16 amino acids. The CDR3 region is CASSQDPGVSGNTIYF. The CDR3 bases are TGTGCCAGCAGCCAAGATCCGGGGGTCTCTGGAAACACCATATATTTT.

In this sample, this clone turned up a few times. This chain connects TRBV7-9 to TRBJ2-3, with TRBD1 matching over 9 bases. CDR3 length: 17 amino acids. CDR1 and CDR2 (germline): SEHNR, FQNEAQ (reference sequence). Trimming took 5 bases from V and 2 from J; bases not matched to a gene: 11. The CDR3 region is CASSVRLGTGNTDTQYF. The CDR3 DNA follows: TGTGCCAGCAGCGTACGCTTGGGGACAGGGAACACAGATACGCAGTATTTT.

CDR3 in DNA: TGCGCCAGCAGTGAAGCACAAGGGGGGACCCAGTACTTC. The encoded protein is CASSEAQGGTQYF. The chain joins TRBV4-1 to TRBJ2-5, with a tentative D call TRBD1 (6 bases). Germline V gene sequence: CDR1 MGHRA, CDR2 YSYEKL. The CDR3 length is 13 residues. With 6 bases removed from V and 7 bases from J, the gap between germline ends came to 15 bases.

This clone has more than one count but fewer than ten. The genes are TRBV4-3 and TRBJ2-7; 7 nucleotides align to TRBD2. V shed 7 bases, J shed 4 bases, and the junction held 16 bases outside the gene matches. Germline V lookup: CDR1 LGHNA, CDR2 YSLEER. CDR3 size: 16 residues. CDR3 nucleotides: TGCGCCAGCACCCCCGCTTTCGCGGGAGAGGGGTACGAGCAGTACTTC. This sequence encodes CASTPAFAGEGYEQYF.

Only a few counts were recorded for this clone. In nucleotides, the CDR3 is TGTGCCAGCAGTTTAACTACGGCTAACTATGGCTACACCTTC. This encodes CASSLTTANYGYTF. The gene calls are TRBV28 and TRBJ1-2; D not resolved. With 2 bases removed from V and 0 bases from J, the gap between germline ends came to 7 bases. This CDR3 has 14 residues. Germline-derived CDR1 and CDR2 are MDHEN and SYDVKM.

A few counts support this clone. Other DNA sequences from this sample encode an identical CDR3 as well. This chain uses TRBV7-2 with TRBJ2-7; 10 bases are shared with TRBD1. This CDR3 region has 13 residues. J was trimmed by 5 bases and V by 4 bases; bases with no gene match: 2. Germline-derived CDR1 and CDR2 are SGHTA and FQGNSA. DNA of the CDR3: TGTGCCAGCAGCTCGGGACAGGGGAACGAGCAGTACTTC. It yields the protein CASSSGQGNEQYF.

This clone was observed a few times. This chain uses TRBV6-5 with TRBJ1-1, with D perhaps TRBD1 (5 bases). V dropped 8 bases and J dropped 1 base, with 5 bases sitting between them. Germline V CDR1 and CDR2: MNHEY, SVGAGI. The CDR3 consists of 11 residues. CDR3 sequence reads: CASGANTEAFF. The CDR3 region has the DNA TGTGCCAGCGGGGCGAACACTGAAGCTTTCTTT.

This clone was observed a few times. The rearrangement links TRBV5-1 to TRBJ2-3; no firm D call. The CDR3 is made up of 12 amino acids. The germline V gene has CDR1 SGHRS and CDR2 YFSETQ. V was pared by 4 bases and J by 4 bases, with 7 bases between. The DNA for the CDR3 is TGCGCCAGCAGCACTACCTCAGATACGCAGTATTTT. As protein: CASSTTSDTQYF. Supplemented by reference TRBV5-1 and TRBJ2-3, the full variable domain reads KAGVTQTPRYLIKTRGQQVTLSCSPISGHRSVSWYQQTPGQGLQFLFEYFSETQRNKGNFPGRFSGRQFSNSRSEMNVSTLELGDSALYLCASSTTSDTQYFGPGTRLTVL.

This chain links TRBV4-2 with TRBJ1-2; D is unclear. Germline lookup yields CDR1 LGHNA and CDR2 YNFKEQ. CDR3 size: 17 residues. V lost 2 bases, J lost 0 bases, and 16 bases lay in between. The CDR3 sequence: CASSQLLGINSNYGYTF. Written as DNA, the CDR3 is TGTGCCAGCAGCCAATTACTAGGGATCAATTCTAACTATGGCTACACCTTC.

This clone was counted only a few times. This sequence joins TRBV11-2 and TRBJ2-7, with 9 bases that match TRBD2. The CDR3 totals 14 residues. V lost 5 bases to trimming and J lost 0 bases; unmatched junction nucleotides: 2. From germline, CDR1 is SGHAT and CDR2 FQNNGV. The CDR3 region is CASSMGLASYEQYF. The CDR3 DNA reads as TGTGCCAGCAGCATGGGACTAGCCTCCTACGAGCAGTACTTC.

The CDR3 DNA follows: TGTGCCAGCAGCTGGAGGTCGGGGGGCGGTGAAAAACTGTTTTTT. It encodes CASSWRSGGGEKLFF. The chain has TRBV13 and TRBJ1-4, with D possibly TRBD1 on 6 matching bases. The CDR3 extends over 15 amino acids. Trimming stripped 4 bases from V and 7 bases from J, with 16 bases between. Germline V CDR1 and CDR2: PRHDT, FYEKMQ (reference sequence).

The chain uses TRBV4-1 and TRBJ1-2; the D is unclear. The germline V gene encodes CDR1 MGHRA and CDR2 YSYEKL. The CDR3 is made up of 11 amino acids. Trimming left V 1 base short and J 10 bases short, with 7 bases between. CDR3 amino acids: CASSQAFYYTF. DNA for the CDR3: TGCGCCAGCAGCCAAGCCTTCTACTACACCTTC.

This clone was found a few times. This rearrangement joins TRBV4-3 to TRBJ2-7, with D possibly TRBD1 on 6 matching bases. Trimming took off 4 bases at V and 5 bases at J, with 21 bases between the two ends. The germline gives CDR1 LGHNA, CDR2 YSLEER. The CDR3 consists of 16 residues. CDR3 loop: CASSPLAQGFTHEQYF. Here the CDR3 DNA reads TGCGCCAGCAGCCCGCTCGCACAGGGTTTTACCCACGAGCAGTACTTC.

The chain combines TRBV30 with TRBJ2-5; D unresolved. The CDR3 has 14 residues. Germline V gene lookup returns CDR1 GTSNPN and CDR2 SVGIG (reference sequence). V lost 0 bases, J lost 1 base, and 9 bases lay in between. CDR3 sequence (DNA): TGTGCCTGGAGTGTACTTCCAAGCCAAGAGACCCAGTACTTC. This sequence encodes CAWSVLPSQETQYF.

This clone was detected only a few times. The V call is TRBV4-2, the J call TRBJ1-2, with a weak D call TRBD1 (5 bases). Trimming stripped 5 bases from V and 1 base from J, with 8 bases between. This CDR3 comprises 13 residues. Germline CDR1 LGHNA, CDR2 YNFKEQ. CDR3: CASSRDFNYGYTF. The DNA of the CDR3 is TGTGCCAGCAGCAGGGACTTTAACTATGGCTACACCTTC.

The rearrangement joins TRBV7-3 to TRBJ2-1; 13 nucleotides agree with TRBD2. Germline CDR1 is SGHTA and CDR2 is FQGTGA. The CDR3 runs 18 residues. Trimming at V came to 5 bases and at J to 0 bases, leaving 7 bases not matched to a gene. CDR3 bases: TGTGCCAGCAGCCCTTGGACTAGCGGGAGTGGCTCCTACAATGAGCAGTTCTTC. It codes for CASSPWTSGSGSYNEQFF. Based on the CDR3 plus reference TRBV7-3 and TRBJ2-1, the full variable domain is GAGVSQTPSNKVTEKGKYVELRCDPISGHTALYWYRQSLGQGPEFLIYFQGTGAADDSGLPNDRFFAVRPEGSVSTLKIQRTERGDSAVYLCASSPWTSGSGSYNEQFFGPGTRLTVL.

V is TRBV5-4 and J is TRBJ1-5; tentatively, D is TRBD1 (5 bases). Germline-derived CDR1 and CDR2 are SGHNT and YYREEE (reference sequence). Trimming took 0 bases from V and 0 from J, leaving 7 bases between them. This CDR3 is built from 15 residues. The CDR3 nucleotides are TGTGCCAGCAGCTTGGGCGGGGGTAGCAATCAGCCCCAGCATTTT. This codes for CASSLGGGSNQPQHF.

The chain combines TRBV2 with TRBJ1-2; possible D gene TRBD1, 6 bases. The CDR3 has 13 residues. Per germline, CDR1 SNHLY and CDR2 FYNNEI. Trimming cost V 6 bases and J 4 bases, with 12 bases left between them. The CDR3 loop is CASSGGATYGYTF. The DNA of the CDR3 is TGTGCCAGCAGCGGGGGGGCGACCTATGGCTACACCTTC.

This clone was found a few times. This chain uses TRBV19 with TRBJ2-3; D may be TRBD2 (5 bases). The CDR3 is made up of 14 amino acids. V lost 7 bases and J lost 0, with 11 bases in between. Germline V gene sequence: CDR1 LNHDA, CDR2 SQIVND (reference sequence). DNA of the CDR3: TGTGCCAGTATGGACCGGGGAAGCACAGATACGCAGTATTTT. Translated, it gives CASMDRGSTDTQYF.

This clone has a count of ten or more. The V call is TRBV23-1, the J call TRBJ2-7; D gene unclear. TRBV23-1 is given ORF status, its function remaining uncertain. CDR3 length: 13 residues. Deletions cut 4 bases from V and 3 bases from J, with 10 bases between. The CDR3 here is CASSRRLCYEQYF. The CDR3 DNA reads as TGCGCCAGCAGTCGGCGGCTTTGCTACGAGCAGTACTTC.

This clone was seen only a few times. The V call is TRBV29-1, the J call TRBJ2-7, with 7 bases identical to TRBD1. Germline V CDR1 and CDR2: SQVTM, ANQGSEA. The CDR3 runs 16 residues. The junction had 13 bases not matched to a gene; V was cut back by 3 bases and J by 2 bases. This chain's CDR3 is CSVDPSWDSDTYEQYF. DNA for the CDR3: TGCAGCGTTGACCCCAGTTGGGACAGCGACACCTACGAGCAGTACTTC.

V is TRBV5-4 and J is TRBJ2-7; 9 bases fit TRBD1. Trimming took 5 bases from V and 6 from J; bases not matched to a gene: 6. Per the germline V gene, CDR1 is SGHNT and CDR2 is YYREEE (reference sequence). The CDR3 has 13 amino acids. The CDR3 DNA reads TGTGCCAGCAGAGTAGGGACAGGGCGCGAGCAGTACTTC. Protein product: CASRVGTGREQYF.

This clone was observed a few times. V and J are TRBV7-9 and TRBJ2-1, with 12 positions matching TRBD2. V shed 3 bases, J shed 5 bases, and the junction held 5 bases outside the gene matches. The CDR3 totals 16 residues. Germline V CDR1 and CDR2: SEHNR, FQNEAQ (reference sequence). Here the CDR3 DNA reads TGTGCCAGCAGCTTCGGGACTAGCGGGTACCACAATGAGCAGTTCTTC. Protein sequence: CASSFGTSGYHNEQFF.